One T cell receptor beta chain is described in this entry. Only in-frame clones appear in the TCRdb table, and some are missing; sequencing was by immunoSEQ multiplex PCR. Here the sample spans 15,000 to 20,000 clones, around 84% being singletons. This specimen belongs to a study of control samples from healthy donors and cancer patients. The J segment lost 4 bases and the V segment lost 0 bases, leaving 5 bases of the junction unmatched. Germline CDR1 MGHRA, CDR2 YSYEKL. The CDR3 sequence is 15 residues long. The sequenced sample consisted of PBMCs. The receptor's source is a woman aged 70 to 79 with lung cancer. The chain recombines TRBV4-1 with TRBJ2-7; 8 bases fit TRBD2. The CDR3 spells CASSQDQLAEYEQYF. In DNA, the CDR3 is TGCGCCAGCAGCCAAGATCAACTAGCGGAGTACGAGCAGTACTTC.